This TCR beta chain came from a study of blood T cell repertoires in COVID-19. Overall study: Italy, Spain and the United States were the sources of the convalescent and acute COVID-19 samples.

Per the original data handling: Counts of nucleated cells, estimated from reference gene primer amplification, were obtained. The repertoire was sequenced with immunoSEQ multiplex PCR; TCRdb's copy has only in-frame clones and lacks some. That table is the source of V, J and clone size, and D and trimming were worked out from the DNA. The table records about 36,000 clones, approximately 86% of them present only once. After removal of 8 bases from V and 1 base from J, the junction contained 4 bases not matched to a gene. This CDR3 comprises 14 residues. Germline V gene sequence: CDR1 MNHEY, CDR2 SVGEGT.

This chain joins TRBV6-2 or TRBV6-3 and TRBJ2-1, with 8 positions matching TRBD2. The TCR was taken from a human donor in a cohort sampled during active COVID-19. The sequenced sample was peripheral blood. CDR3 sequence reads: CASRRGGSYNEQFF. The CDR3 nucleotides read TGTGCCAGCCGCCGGGGGGGGTCCTACAATGAGCAGTTCTTC.